This TCR beta chain came from a study of neoadjuvant anti-PD-1 for oral cavity cancer. Study context: Before surgery, most patients got three to four biweekly 3 mg/kg nivolumab doses.

The table came from immunoSEQ multiplex PCR; TCRdb's copy has only in-frame clones and leaves some out. The top ten clones hold about 3.7% of a sample with some 33,000 clones, about 86% of them seen once. The CDR3 has 17 residues. Trimming removed 4 bases from V and 0 bases from J; junction bases left unmatched: 6. The germline gives CDR1 LGHNA, CDR2 YNFKEQ. The V and J genes are TRBV4-2 and TRBJ2-1, with 10 bases lining up with TRBD2. The sample consisted of PBMCs, taken before nivolumab (anti-PD-1) treatment. The origin of this receptor is a person aged 35 to 85 with oral cavity squamous cell carcinoma. The CDR3: CASSPGTSVSSYNEQFF. CDR3 coding DNA: TGTGCCAGCAGCCCAGGGACTAGCGTTAGCTCCTACAATGAGCAGTTCTTC.